This T cell receptor beta chain is from a study of control samples from healthy donors and cancer patients. TCRdb's copy holds only in-frame clones and misses some; the assay was immunoSEQ multiplex PCR. This table holds some 150,000 clones, roughly 94% found once. With 2 bases removed from V and 1 base from J, the gap between germline ends came to 7 bases. The CDR3 runs 15 residues. Germline CDR1 SGHRS, CDR2 YFSETQ. The chain is built from TRBV5-1 and TRBJ2-6; D unclear. This sequence originates from a man aged 60 to 69 with colorectal cancer. Sequencing was performed on PBMCs. The CDR3 bases are TGCGCCAGCAGCTTCTTCCGTTCTGGGGCCAACGTCCTGACTTTC. This translates into CASSFFRSGANVLTF. Supplemented by reference TRBV5-1 and TRBJ2-6, the full variable domain reads KAGVTQTPRYLIKTRGQQVTLSCSPISGHRSVSWYQQTPGQGLQFLFEYFSETQRNKGNFPGRFSGRQFSNSRSEMNVSTLELGDSALYLCASSFFRSGANVLTFGAGSRLTVL.